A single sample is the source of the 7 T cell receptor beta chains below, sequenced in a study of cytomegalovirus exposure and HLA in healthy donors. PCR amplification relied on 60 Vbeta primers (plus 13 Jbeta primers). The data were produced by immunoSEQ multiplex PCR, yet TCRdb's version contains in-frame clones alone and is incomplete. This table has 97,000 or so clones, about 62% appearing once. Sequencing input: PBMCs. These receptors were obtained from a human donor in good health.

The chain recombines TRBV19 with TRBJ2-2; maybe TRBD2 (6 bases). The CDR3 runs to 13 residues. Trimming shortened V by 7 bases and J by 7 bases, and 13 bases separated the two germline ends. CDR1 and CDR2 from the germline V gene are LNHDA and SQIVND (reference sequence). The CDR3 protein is CASTGGGIGELFF. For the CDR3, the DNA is TGTGCCAGTACCGGTGGAGGGATCGGGGAGCTGTTTTTT.

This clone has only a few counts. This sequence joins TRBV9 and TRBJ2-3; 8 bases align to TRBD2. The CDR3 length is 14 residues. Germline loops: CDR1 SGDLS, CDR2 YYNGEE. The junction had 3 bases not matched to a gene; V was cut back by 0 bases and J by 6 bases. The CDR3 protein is CASSVAAGADTQYF. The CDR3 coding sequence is TGTGCCAGCAGCGTAGCAGCGGGAGCGGATACGCAGTATTTT.

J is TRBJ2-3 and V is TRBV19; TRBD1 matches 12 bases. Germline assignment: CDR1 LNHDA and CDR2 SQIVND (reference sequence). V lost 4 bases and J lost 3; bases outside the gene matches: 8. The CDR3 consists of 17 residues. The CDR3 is CASSTGQGAAYTDTQYF. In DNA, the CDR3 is TGTGCCAGTAGTACGGGACAGGGGGCGGCGTATACAGATACGCAGTATTTT.

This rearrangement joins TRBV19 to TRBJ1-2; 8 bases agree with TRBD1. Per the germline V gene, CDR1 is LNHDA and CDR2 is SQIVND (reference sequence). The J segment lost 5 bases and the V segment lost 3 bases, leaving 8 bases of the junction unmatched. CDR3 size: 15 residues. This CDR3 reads CASSMGFGQGYGYTF. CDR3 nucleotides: TGTGCCAGTAGTATGGGTTTCGGACAGGGTTATGGCTACACCTTC.

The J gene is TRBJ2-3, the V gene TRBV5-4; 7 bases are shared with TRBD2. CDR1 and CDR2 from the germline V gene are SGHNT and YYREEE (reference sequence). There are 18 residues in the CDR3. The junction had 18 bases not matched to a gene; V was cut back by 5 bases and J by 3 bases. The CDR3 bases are TGTGCCAGCAGTTTTCGTCCGATCGGCGGGAGCGGTACAGATACGCAGTATTTT. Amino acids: CASSFRPIGGSGTDTQYF.

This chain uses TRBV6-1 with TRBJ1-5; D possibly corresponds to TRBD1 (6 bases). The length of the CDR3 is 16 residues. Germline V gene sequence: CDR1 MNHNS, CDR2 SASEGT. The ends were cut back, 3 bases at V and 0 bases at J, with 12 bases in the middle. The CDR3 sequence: CASSDKARGSNQPQHF. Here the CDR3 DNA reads TGTGCCAGCAGTGACAAAGCCAGGGGTAGCAATCAGCCCCAGCATTTT.

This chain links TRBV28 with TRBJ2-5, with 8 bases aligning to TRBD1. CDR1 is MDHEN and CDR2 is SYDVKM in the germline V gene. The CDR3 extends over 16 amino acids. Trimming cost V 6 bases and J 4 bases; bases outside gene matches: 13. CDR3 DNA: TGTGCCAGCAGGCCCGACCGGACAGGGTACGGAGAGACCCAGTACTTC. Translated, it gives CASRPDRTGYGETQYF.